The 27 T cell receptor beta chains below all came from one sample that was sequenced in a study of T cell repertoires in cytomegalovirus infection. These receptors' antigens are unknown. Each CDR3 protein is one row after TCRdb ran MiXCR on the reads. The data hold a few hundred thousand distinct CDR3 sequences, with approximately 25% observed a single time. This material consisted of cultured PBMCs, taken from culture after CMV antigen stimulation. The source is a human donor in good health (CMV status not recorded). Some clones in this sample may be carry-over from other donors' samples.

The chain joins TRBV9 to TRBJ1-1; D is uncertain. V lost 2 bases, J lost 3 bases, and 8 bases lay in between. Germline V gene sequence: CDR1 SGDLS, CDR2 YYNGEE. The CDR3 spans 13 residues. In DNA form, the CDR3 reads TGTGCCAGCAGCGTTAGACTGTACACTGAAGCTTTCTTT. Residues: CASSVRLYTEAFF.

The genes are TRBV10-3 and TRBJ1-1; D perhaps matches TRBD1 (5 bases). The CDR3 totals 14 residues. Germline assignment: CDR1 ENHRY and CDR2 SYGVKD. Trimming pared 5 bases from V and 0 bases from J, leaving 10 bases between. CDR3 DNA sequence: TGTGCCATCAGTAGCGGGGCTGTGAACACTGAAGCTTTCTTT. Protein product: CAISSGAVNTEAFF.

J is TRBJ2-7 and V is TRBV25-1; D is possibly TRBD2 (6 bases). Germline loops: CDR1 MGHDK, CDR2 SYGVNS. This CDR3 comprises 15 residues. V shed 3 bases and J shed 0 bases, with 12 bases lying between them. The CDR3 loop reads CASSEGTRSSYEQYF. The CDR3 bases are TGTGCCAGCAGTGAGGGGACTCGCAGCTCCTACGAGCAGTACTTC.

This clonotype has a handful of counts. The chain combines TRBV6-2 or TRBV6-3 with TRBJ2-4; 7 bases agree with TRBD2. V was pared by 6 bases and J by 2 bases, with 4 bases of the junction left unmatched. This CDR3 has 14 amino acids. CDR1 and CDR2 from the germline V gene are MNHEY and SVGEGT. CDR3 sequence reads: CASRQAGTKNIQYF. DNA for the CDR3: TGTGCCAGCAGACAAGCGGGAACCAAAAACATTCAGTACTTC.

In this sample, this clonotype turned up many times. The rearrangement uses TRBV2 and TRBJ2-5; 8 nucleotides line up with TRBD1. The CDR3 is 14 residues long. With 11 bases clipped from V and 7 bases from J, the junction kept 15 bases outside the gene matches. Germline CDR1 and CDR2: SNHLY and FYNNEI. CDR3 DNA: TGTGCCGGTGGGCCAGGGGGCCCTTCCTGGACCCAGTACTTC. Encoded protein: CAGGPGGPSWTQYF.

V gene TRBV11-3 combines with J gene TRBJ2-5; unclear D gene. The ends were cut back, 5 bases at V and 5 bases at J, with 24 bases in the middle. Germline V gene data show CDR1 as SGHNT and CDR2 as YENEEA. There are 17 residues in the CDR3. The CDR3 here is CASSTPSSGVSMETQYF. The CDR3 bases are TGTGCCAGCAGCACCCCCTCCTCTGGGGTCTCGATGGAGACCCAGTACTTC.

The chain carries TRBV3-1 and TRBJ2-7, with D perhaps TRBD1 or TRBD2 (5 bases each). The germline CDR1 and CDR2 sequences are LGHDT and YNNKEL (reference sequence). Trimming removed 5 bases from V and 5 bases from J, with 16 bases in between. This CDR3 is 14 amino acids long. CDR3 sequence reads: CASSVRGTSHEQYF. Written as DNA, the CDR3 is TGTGCCAGCAGCGTCCGTGGGACCAGCCACGAGCAGTACTTC.

This sequence joins TRBV7-2 and TRBJ1-1; 7 bases are a match to TRBD1. Looked up from germline, CDR1 is SGHTA and CDR2 is FQGNSA. The CDR3 extends over 14 amino acids. The V and J ends lost 9 bases and 1 base, in that order; junction bases with no gene match: 8. The CDR3 sequence: CASITGTANTEAFF. DNA for the CDR3: TGTGCCAGTATCACCGGGACAGCGAACACTGAAGCTTTCTTT.

This clonotype was observed a handful of times. The chain recombines TRBV4-1 with TRBJ2-5; D possibly matches TRBD1 or TRBD2 (6 bases each). This CDR3 spans 16 amino acids. Germline values: CDR1 MGHRA, CDR2 YSYEKL. The V and J ends lost 1 base and 5 bases respectively, with 17 bases between them. CDR3 DNA sequence: TGCGCCAGCAGCCAAGCGGCCGGGGGCGCAGGGGAGACCCAGTACTTC. Translating gives CASSQAAGGAGETQYF.

The V gene is TRBV12-3 or TRBV12-4, the J gene TRBJ2-2; D is uncertain. V lost 5 bases, J lost 7 bases, and 11 bases lay in between. This CDR3 spans 13 amino acids. CDR3 region: CASSRISVGELFF. CDR3 nucleotide sequence: TGTGCCAGCAGTCGAATCAGCGTCGGGGAGCTGTTTTTT.

This clonotype has ten or more counts. The chain uses TRBV27 and TRBJ1-1; 8 bases map to TRBD1. V gave up 2 bases and J gave up 6 bases; unmatched junction bases: 8. The CDR3 covers 15 residues. Germline values: CDR1 MNHEY, CDR2 SMNVEV (reference sequence). CDR3 nucleotides: TGTGCCAGCAGTTTAGGGGTGACAGGGGAGTCTGAAGCTTTCTTT. Translated, it gives CASSLGVTGESEAFF.

This clonotype was picked up many times. The V call is TRBV7-2, the J call TRBJ1-3; D is unclear. CDR1 is SGHTA and CDR2 is FQGNSA in the germline V gene. The CDR3 has 14 residues. Trimming pared 0 bases from V and 4 bases from J, leaving 7 bases between. The CDR3 coding sequence is TGTGCCAGCAGCTTAGCAAGGGCCGGAAACACCATATATTTT. Translated, it gives CASSLARAGNTIYF.

This clonotype appeared a few times. The chain employs TRBV5-1 and TRBJ2-2; D remains unclear. The CDR3 has 14 amino acids. Germline V CDR1 and CDR2: SGHRS, YFSETQ. V lost 2 bases, J lost 1 base, and 6 bases lay in between. Here the CDR3 reads CASSFVRNTGELFF. The CDR3 region has the DNA TGCGCCAGCAGCTTTGTGAGGAACACCGGGGAGCTGTTTTTT.

This clonotype was detected a few times. This sequence joins TRBV7-2 and TRBJ2-3; possibly TRBD2 for D (6 bases). Germline V gene sequence: CDR1 SGHTA, CDR2 FQGNSA. The CDR3 is made up of 16 amino acids. V was trimmed by 5 bases and J by 7 bases, leaving 22 bases between them. CDR3 in DNA: TGTGCCAGCAGCACCACACTAGCCCCGAATCGTAATACGCAGTATTTT. Protein product: CASSTTLAPNRNTQYF.

The V call is TRBV5-1, the J call TRBJ1-4; unclear D gene. The germline V gene encodes CDR1 SGHRS and CDR2 YFSETQ. The CDR3 contains 14 residues. The V end lost 4 bases, the J end lost 3 bases, and 10 bases lay between the germline ends. The CDR3 here is CASSPLLANEKLFF. The CDR3 region has the DNA TGCGCCAGCAGCCCATTACTTGCTAATGAAAAACTGTTTTTT.

This clonotype was picked up a small number of times. V is TRBV3-1 and J is TRBJ2-7; TRBD1 agrees at 11 bases. There are 14 residues in the CDR3. Germline values: CDR1 LGHDT, CDR2 YNNKEL (reference sequence). V shed 5 bases, J shed 5 bases, and the junction held 5 bases outside the gene matches. The CDR3 spells CASSSPGQGDEQYF. The DNA for the CDR3 is TGTGCCAGCAGCTCTCCGGGACAGGGGGACGAGCAGTACTTC.

This clonotype has just a few counts. V usage is TRBV15 and J usage is TRBJ1-1, with D unclear. Trimming took off 5 bases at V and 5 bases at J, with 15 bases between the two ends. This CDR3 region has 14 residues. In germline, CDR1 is LNHNV, CDR2 YYDKDF (reference sequence). The CDR3 here is CATSRRALDTEAFF. The DNA for the CDR3 is TGTGCCACCAGCCGCCGGGCATTAGATACTGAAGCTTTCTTT.

This clonotype was seen a handful of times. The rearrangement uses TRBV6-6 and TRBJ2-5, with 9 bases fitting TRBD2. J gave up 4 bases and V 6 bases, and 12 bases lay outside the gene matches. Germline lookup yields CDR1 MNHNY and CDR2 SVGAGI (reference sequence). There are 16 residues in the CDR3. The CDR3 reads CASSYNRGRVGETQYF. CDR3 DNA: TGTGCCAGCAGCTACAATCGCGGGAGGGTTGGAGAGACCCAGTACTTC.

This clonotype has at least ten counts. This chain joins TRBV7-2 and TRBJ2-1; D is ambiguous. This CDR3 spans 13 amino acids. Trimming shortened V by 1 base and J by 9 bases, and 10 bases separated the two germline ends. Looked up from germline, CDR1 is SGHTA and CDR2 is FQGNSA. The CDR3 here is CASSLGPFREQFF. The CDR3, as DNA: TGTGCCAGCAGCTTAGGCCCCTTTCGTGAGCAGTTCTTC. Full variable domain (rest looked up from reference TRBV7-2 and TRBJ2-1): GAGVSQSPSNKVTEKGKDVELRCDPISGHTALYWYRQSLGQGLEFLIYFQGNSAPDKSGLPSDRFSAERTGGSVSTLTIQRTQQEDSAVYLCASSLGPFREQFFGPGTRLTVL.

This clonotype has ten or more counts. The genes are TRBV7-2 and TRBJ2-5; 8 nucleotides match TRBD2. Germline lookup yields CDR1 SGHTA and CDR2 FQGNSA. V lost 3 bases and J lost 3; bases outside the gene matches: 9. This CDR3 contains 16 residues. The CDR3 region is CASSFGLGAGEETQYF. Written as DNA, the CDR3 is TGTGCCAGCAGCTTCGGGCTCGGAGCGGGAGAAGAGACCCAGTACTTC.

The sample holds a few counts of this clonotype. CDR3 protein: CASSQVYLGGPDPPYEQYF. The CDR3 region has the DNA TGCGCCAGCAGCCAAGTATATCTTGGAGGCCCAGATCCTCCCTACGAGCAGTACTTC. The chain has TRBV4-1 and TRBJ2-7; D may be TRBD2 (5 bases). Germline assignment: CDR1 MGHRA and CDR2 YSYEKL. Trimming took off 1 base at V and 2 bases at J, with 24 bases between the two ends. CDR3 size: 19 residues.

This clonotype was seen more than once but under ten times. The chain recombines TRBV7-3 with TRBJ2-7; D remains ambiguous. V was clipped by 2 bases and J by 3 bases, with 5 bases between them. The CDR3 is 12 amino acids. Germline CDR1 and CDR2: SGHTA and FQGTGA. The CDR3 DNA sequence: TGTGCCAGCAGCTTAGATCACTACGAGCAGTACTTC. The encoded protein is CASSLDHYEQYF.

This chain uses TRBV6-1 with TRBJ2-5, with TRBD2 matching 7 bases. Germline CDR1 is MNHNS and CDR2 is SASEGT. After removal of 8 bases from V and 0 bases from J, the junction contained 18 bases not matched to a gene. This CDR3 region has 18 residues. In DNA form, the CDR3 reads TGTGCCAGCGCCGGACTAGAGGATGGAAACCTGTACCAAGAGACCCAGTACTTC. This translates into CASAGLEDGNLYQETQYF.

In DNA, the CDR3 is TGTGCCAGCAGCTTAGTAGGGCAGCAAGAGACCCAGTACTTC. Protein: CASSLVGQQETQYF. The rearrangement links TRBV7-9 to TRBJ2-5; D unresolved. The V and J ends lost 1 base and 2 bases respectively, with 8 bases between them. CDR3 length: 14 residues. Per the germline V gene, CDR1 is SEHNR and CDR2 is FQNEAQ (reference sequence).

This clonotype was seen at least ten times. The rearrangement joins TRBV18 to TRBJ1-4; D is unresolved. The V end was cut by 4 bases, the J end by 2 bases, with 8 bases between. The CDR3 consists of 14 residues. CDR1 KGHSH and CDR2 LQKENI come from the germline V gene. The CDR3: CASSRMGTNEKLFF. DNA of the CDR3: TGTGCCAGCTCACGGATGGGGACTAATGAAAAACTGTTTTTT.

The rearrangement links TRBV20-1 to TRBJ2-4, with 8 bases aligning to TRBD1. Germline lookup yields CDR1 DFQATT and CDR2 SNEGSKA (reference sequence). V shed 6 bases and J 0 bases; nucleotides not matched to a gene: 7. The CDR3 has 15 residues. CDR3 nucleotide sequence: TGCAGTGCGCAGGGGGCGTCACGAGCCAAAAACATTCAGTACTTC. It is translated as CSAQGASRAKNIQYF.

The V and J genes are TRBV10-3 and TRBJ2-1; 8 bases are shared with TRBD2. Germline V gene data show CDR1 as ENHRY and CDR2 as SYGVKD. The CDR3 covers 14 residues. The trim removed 4 bases at V and 9 bases at J, leaving 8 bases unmatched. The CDR3 nucleotides are TGTGCCATCAGTGCCGAGCGGGGGCGGGCTGAGCAGTTCTTC. This translates into CAISAERGRAEQFF.